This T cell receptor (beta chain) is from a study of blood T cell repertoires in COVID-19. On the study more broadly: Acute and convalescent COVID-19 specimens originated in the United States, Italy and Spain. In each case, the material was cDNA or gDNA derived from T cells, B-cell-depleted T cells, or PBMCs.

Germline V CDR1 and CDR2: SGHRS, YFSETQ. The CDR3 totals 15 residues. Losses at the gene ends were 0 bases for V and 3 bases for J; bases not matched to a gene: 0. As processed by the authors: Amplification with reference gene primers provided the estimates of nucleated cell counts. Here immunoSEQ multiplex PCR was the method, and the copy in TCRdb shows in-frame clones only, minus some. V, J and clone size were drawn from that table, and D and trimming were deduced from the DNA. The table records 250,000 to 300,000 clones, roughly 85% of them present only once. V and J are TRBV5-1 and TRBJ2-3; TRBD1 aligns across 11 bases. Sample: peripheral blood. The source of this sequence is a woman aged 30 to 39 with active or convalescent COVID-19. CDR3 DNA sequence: TGCGCCAGCAGCTTGGGGGACAGGGGGACAGATACGCAGTATTTT. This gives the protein CASSLGDRGTDTQYF.